Following are 2 T cell receptor beta chains from one sample sequenced in a study of shared clonotypes between healthy human individuals (TCRdb year 2020). Library preparation used the immunoSEQ multiplex PCR assay. The source is immuneACCESS, and TCRdb retained only in-frame sequences with V and J called. Part of the clones is not carried over; for the studies checked, unresolved V genes explain less than half of this, and the remainder is unexplained. The sample records approximately 500,000 clones, more than 65% of which are singletons. 12% of the sample goes to the ten largest clones. Sequenced sample: PBMCs. These receptors originate from a woman in her forties in good health. Some clones in this sample may be carry-over from other donors' samples.

The CDR3 region is CASSFPGTPYEQYF. As DNA, the CDR3 is TGTGCCAGCAGCTTCCCGGGGACACCTTACGAGCAGTACTTC. The genes are TRBV5-6 and TRBJ2-7; perhaps TRBD1 as D (6 bases). The V gene lost 2 bases and the J gene lost 4 bases, with 13 bases spanning the gap. The CDR3 is 14 residues long. The germline V gene has CDR1 SGHDT and CDR2 YYEEEE.

This clone showed up just once. The gene calls are TRBV11-2 and TRBJ2-6, with 8 bases lining up with TRBD2. The germline V gene has CDR1 SGHAT and CDR2 FQNNGV. V dropped 5 bases and J dropped 0; count of bases not matched to a gene: 9. There are 18 residues in the CDR3. CDR3 region: CASSNPPGGTSGANVLTF. The CDR3 region has the DNA TGTGCCAGCAGCAACCCCCCGGGGGGGACCTCTGGGGCCAACGTCCTGACTTTC.